The next 26 T cell receptor beta chains were all read from a single sample in a study of response to subunit inactivated influenza vaccine. TCRdb reprocessed the RT-PCR reads via MiXCR and lists one record per CDR3 protein. The data contain 560,000 or so distinct CDR3 sequences, about 8% of them singletons. Sequences were derived from PBMCs from blood, sampled about 23 months after vaccination. The source is a man aged 45-69 years who received an inactivated influenza vaccine.

The rearrangement uses TRBV27 and TRBJ2-3; 10 bases are shared with TRBD2. In germline, CDR1 is MNHEY, CDR2 SMNVEV (reference sequence). The CDR3 is 14 amino acids. The trim removed 6 bases at V and 5 bases at J, leaving 5 bases unmatched. The CDR3 sequence: CASRRSSGGDTQYF. The CDR3 nucleotides are TGTGCCAGCAGGCGATCTAGCGGGGGAGATACGCAGTATTTT.

The rearrangement joins TRBV6-5 to TRBJ2-7; perhaps TRBD2 as D (6 bases). The CDR3 is made up of 14 amino acids. Trimming took 2 bases from V and 6 from J, leaving 14 bases between them. Germline V gene data show CDR1 as MNHEY and CDR2 as SVGAGI. The CDR3 DNA reads TGTGCCAGCAGTTACCAGTCTGGGGGGACCGAGCAGTACTTC. Protein sequence: CASSYQSGGTEQYF.

This clonotype appeared a few times. The chain recombines TRBV11-3 with TRBJ2-4; 9 bases agree with TRBD1. The V gene end was trimmed by 5 bases and the J gene end by 3 bases; junction bases not matched to a gene: 11. The CDR3 contains 17 residues. CDR1 and CDR2 (germline): SGHNT, YENEEA. Here the CDR3 reads CASSRRDRALSKNIQYF. CDR3 bases: TGTGCCAGCAGCCGAAGGGACAGGGCCCTAAGCAAAAACATTCAGTACTTC. Supplemented by reference TRBV11-3 and TRBJ2-4, the full variable domain reads EAGVVQSPRYKIIEKKQPVAFWCNPISGHNTLYWYLQNLGQGPELLIRYENEEAVDDSQLPKDRFSAERLKGVDSTLKIQPAELGDSAVYLCASSRRDRALSKNIQYFGAGTRLSVL.

This clonotype has a handful of counts. This sequence joins TRBV5-5 and TRBJ2-3; no clear D gene. Germline V gene sequence: CDR1 SGHKS, CDR2 YYEKEE (reference sequence). Trimming left V 2 bases short and J 0 bases short, with 10 bases between. The CDR3 runs 15 residues. The DNA for the CDR3 is TGTGCCAGCAGCTTACGGGCCTCAAGCACAGATACGCAGTATTTT. This translates into CASSLRASSTDTQYF.

The CDR3 protein is CASSSTLGLAEQFF. The CDR3 DNA sequence: TGTGCCAGCAGCTCCACCCTGGGACTAGCGGAGCAGTTCTTC. The rearrangement joins TRBV7-8 to TRBJ2-1; 10 nucleotides line up with TRBD2. V dropped 4 bases and J dropped 10; count of bases not matched to a gene: 7. Germline loops: CDR1 SGHVS, CDR2 FQNEAQ. This CDR3 contains 14 residues. Based on the CDR3 plus reference TRBV7-8 and TRBJ2-1, the full variable domain is GAGVSQSPRYKVAKRGQDVALRCDPISGHVSLFWYQQALGQGPEFLTYFQNEAQLDKSGLPSDRFFAERPEGSVSTLKIQRTQQEDSAVYLCASSSTLGLAEQFFGPGTRLTVL.

This clonotype was detected a few times. J is TRBJ2-3 and V is TRBV11-2, with TRBD2 identical over 12 bases. The CDR3 totals 18 residues. The germline V gene encodes CDR1 SGHAT and CDR2 FQNNGV. After removal of 5 bases from V and 5 bases from J, the junction contained 14 bases not matched to a gene. The CDR3 DNA is TGTGCCAGCAGCCGCCCACTAGCGGGAGGCCACTGGGGAGATACGCAGTATTTT. Residues: CASSRPLAGGHWGDTQYF.

This clonotype was counted only a few times. The J gene is TRBJ1-1, the V gene TRBV5-1, with 7 bases fitting TRBD1. V trimming: 0 bases; J trimming: 8 bases; junction bases outside the gene matches: 4. The CDR3 is 13 residues long. Germline CDR1 reads SGHRS; CDR2 reads YFSETQ. CDR3 residues: CASSLARDSEAFF. The CDR3 DNA sequence: TGCGCCAGCAGCTTGGCGAGGGACAGCGAAGCTTTCTTT.

This clonotype was detected only a few times. This sequence joins TRBV28 and TRBJ1-6, with 12 bases fitting TRBD1. V gave up 11 bases and J gave up 9 bases; unmatched junction bases: 11. This CDR3 comprises 15 residues. Germline-derived CDR1 and CDR2 are MDHEN and SYDVKM. CDR3 in DNA: TGTGCCTCCTCCCCGGGACAGGGGGCCGGTTCACCCCTCCACTTT. Residues: CASSPGQGAGSPLHF.

This rearrangement joins TRBV4-1 to TRBJ2-7; 7 bases are a match to TRBD1. V was pared by 3 bases and J by 0 bases, with 2 bases of the junction left unmatched. Germline-derived CDR1 and CDR2 are MGHRA and YSYEKL. The CDR3 is 14 residues long. DNA for the CDR3: TGCGCCAGCAGCCACCGGACAGGCTCCTACGAGCAGTACTTC. Translated, it gives CASSHRTGSYEQYF.

This clonotype showed up just a few times. The chain is built from TRBV5-6 and TRBJ1-2, with D possibly TRBD1 on 5 matching bases. With 1 base removed from V and 7 bases from J, the gap between germline ends came to 11 bases. The V gene's germline CDR1 is SGHDT and CDR2 YYEEEE. The CDR3 extends over 13 amino acids. The CDR3 sequence: CASSLWGNSGYTF. CDR3 coding DNA: TGTGCCAGCAGCTTGTGGGGGAATTCTGGCTACACCTTC.

This clonotype was seen many times. The chain recombines TRBV24-1 with TRBJ2-5; tentative D call: TRBD2 (6 bases). This CDR3 has 16 amino acids. V shed 1 base and J shed 0 bases, with 11 bases lying between them. Per the germline V gene, CDR1 is KGHDR and CDR2 is SFDVKD. CDR3 DNA: TGTGCCACCAGTGATTTCCAACGGGGGAACCAAGAGACCCAGTACTTC. This codes for CATSDFQRGNQETQYF.

This sequence joins TRBV4-1 and TRBJ1-3; D might be TRBD1 (5 bases). CDR3 length: 15 amino acids. The germline CDR1 and CDR2 sequences are MGHRA and YSYEKL. The V and J ends lost 2 bases and 0 bases respectively, with 8 bases between them. CDR3 bases: TGCGCCAGCAGCCAACAGGGACGCTCTGGAAACACCATATATTTT. It is translated as CASSQQGRSGNTIYF.

At least ten counts were recorded for this clonotype. This chain links TRBV6-2 or TRBV6-3 with TRBJ2-7; weak D call: TRBD1 (6 bases). Germline V gene sequence: CDR1 MNHEY, CDR2 SVGEGT. V was clipped by 1 base and J by 5 bases, with 9 bases between them. The CDR3 spans 13 residues. The CDR3 reads CASSYFHRDEQYF. The CDR3 DNA reads as TGTGCCAGCAGTTACTTCCACAGGGACGAGCAGTACTTC.

Ten or more counts support this clonotype. CDR3 sequence (DNA): TGCAGCGTCAACAGGGGCGAAAGGACTGAAGCTTTCTTT. Translating gives CSVNRGERTEAFF. V usage is TRBV29-1 and J usage is TRBJ1-1; 7 bases fit TRBD1. Germline assignment: CDR1 SQVTM and CDR2 ANQGSEA. The CDR3 extends over 13 amino acids. V lost 6 bases and J lost 5; bases outside the gene matches: 9.

The chain uses TRBV5-5 and TRBJ2-5; possibly TRBD1 for D (5 bases). Trimming removed 4 bases at V and 2 bases at J, with 15 bases between. The length of the CDR3 is 15 residues. CDR1 is SGHKS and CDR2 is YYEKEE in the germline V gene (reference sequence). As DNA, the CDR3 is TGTGCCAGCAGCCTTCGGACATTCGGACAAGAGACCCAGTACTTC. Translating gives CASSLRTFGQETQYF. Using reference TRBV5-5 and TRBJ2-5 for the parts outside the CDR3, the full variable domain is DAGVTQSPTHLIKTRGQQVTLRCSPISGHKSVSWYQQVLGQGPQFIFQYYEKEERGRGNFPDRFSARQFPNYSSELNVNALLLGDSALYLCASSLRTFGQETQYFGPGTRLLVL.

The CDR3 reads CASSQTPKNEAFF. The DNA of the CDR3 is TGTGCCAGCAGCCAAACACCGAAGAATGAAGCTTTCTTT. This chain connects TRBV3-1 to TRBJ1-1, with no clear D. The CDR3 consists of 13 residues. Germline assignment: CDR1 LGHDT and CDR2 YNNKEL (reference sequence). The V gene lost 2 bases and the J gene lost 7 bases, with 11 bases spanning the gap.

The chain has TRBV2 and TRBJ2-7; 16 bases map to TRBD2. The V gene's germline CDR1 is SNHLY and CDR2 FYNNEI. Trimming removed 5 bases from V and 4 bases from J; junction bases left unmatched: 5. The CDR3 runs to 16 residues. CDR3 nucleotide sequence: TGTGCCAGCAGTCCCGGGACTAGCGGGAGGGTATACGAGCAGTACTTC. Amino acid sequence: CASSPGTSGRVYEQYF.

Points on this clonotype: One junction end does not reproduce the germline sequence, and a read error may be involved. V usage is TRBV28 and J usage is TRBJ2-1; D gene unclear. The germline V gene encodes CDR1 MDHEN and CDR2 SYDVKM. The CDR3 length is 17 residues. The CDR3 sequence is CASSLNLGNRFYNKQFF. CDR3 DNA: TGTGCCAGCAGTTTAAATTTGGGCAACAGATTCTACAATAAGCAGTTCTTC.

Comments on this clonotype: It may be a read error: a sequence one base away is much more abundant. This chain connects TRBV25-1 to TRBJ2-4, with 10 bases identical to TRBD2. This CDR3 contains 18 residues. From germline, CDR1 is MGHDK and CDR2 SYGVNS. V lost 3 bases and J lost 5; bases outside the gene matches: 13. In DNA form, the CDR3 reads TGTGCCAGCAGTGATTTTACTAGCGGGGCGGGCTCCGAAAACATTCAGTACTTC. Encoded protein: CASSDFTSGAGSENIQYF.

This clonotype was counted between two and nine times. The rearrangement links TRBV11-2 to TRBJ1-2, with TRBD1 matching over 7 bases. The CDR3 spans 13 residues. In germline, CDR1 is SGHAT, CDR2 FQNNGV. V was pared by 5 bases and J by 7 bases, with 7 bases of the junction left unmatched. The CDR3 is CASSGFQGGGYTF. The CDR3 nucleotides read TGTGCCAGCAGCGGCTTTCAGGGGGGTGGCTACACCTTC.

The V and J genes are TRBV10-1 and TRBJ2-1; D is uncertain. V was cut by 0 bases and J by 5 bases, with 8 bases left in between. This CDR3 region has 14 residues. Germline V CDR1 and CDR2: WNHNN, SYGVQD (reference sequence). DNA for the CDR3: TGCGCCAGCAGTGAGTCCAGCCCTAACAATGAGCAGTTCTTC. Its protein product is CASSESSPNNEQFF.

This clonotype was seen ten or more times. V usage is TRBV6-2 or TRBV6-3 and J usage is TRBJ2-1; 9 nucleotides line up with TRBD1. The V gene's germline CDR1 is MNHEY and CDR2 SVGEGT. V lost 5 bases and J lost 5; bases outside the gene matches: 10. The CDR3 has 16 residues. The CDR3 DNA is TGTGCCAGCAGTGATTCCCCCGGGACAGGGCACAATGAGCAGTTCTTC. As protein: CASSDSPGTGHNEQFF.

This clonotype was counted ten times or more. The genes are TRBV20-1 and TRBJ1-1; D may be TRBD1 (5 bases). The CDR3 consists of 13 residues. Germline-derived CDR1 and CDR2 are DFQATT and SNEGSKA (reference sequence). The germline V and J ends were trimmed by 6 bases and 0 bases, with 11 bases remaining between them. CDR3 sequence (DNA): TGCAGTGCCGTCGGGACGGTGAACACTGAAGCTTTCTTT. This codes for CSAVGTVNTEAFF.

This clonotype has a count of ten or more. The rearrangement joins TRBV2 to TRBJ2-5; D gene unclear. Germline V gives CDR1 SNHLY, CDR2 FYNNEI. Trimming shortened V by 1 base and J by 5 bases, and 5 bases separated the two germline ends. The CDR3 spans 12 residues. CDR3 in amino acids: CASSEGWETQYF. CDR3 sequence (DNA): TGTGCCAGCAGTGAAGGATGGGAGACCCAGTACTTC.

This clonotype was seen more than once but under ten times. V usage is TRBV12-3 or TRBV12-4 and J usage is TRBJ2-2; no clear D gene. The CDR3 loop spans 15 amino acids. Trimming took off 0 bases at V and 3 bases at J, with 8 bases between the two ends. CDR3 amino acids: CASSLALKDTGELFF. The DNA of the CDR3 is TGTGCCAGCAGTTTAGCGCTAAAGGACACCGGGGAGCTGTTTTTT.

This clonotype was seen repeatedly, ten times or more. V is TRBV7-2 and J is TRBJ1-1; no clear D gene. Germline CDR1 SGHTA, CDR2 FQGNSA. Trimming stripped 5 bases from V and 0 bases from J, with 7 bases between. CDR3 length equals 13 residues. CDR3 sequence (DNA): TGTGCCAGCAGCGCGGGGTTGAACACTGAAGCTTTCTTT. Its protein is CASSAGLNTEAFF.